These 14 T cell receptor beta chains originate from one sample sequenced in a study of PD-1 blockade in classical Hodgkin lymphoma. The sample's time point: cycle 4 day 1 (C4D1), after less than seven weeks of nivolumab. Relapse was seen in all patients after autologous stem cell transplantation, and brentuximab vedotin exposure was variable. Data came from immunoSEQ multiplex PCR; TCRdb stores just in-frame clones and leaves some out. This table holds about 28,000 clones, roughly 77% found once. The sample was peripheral blood mononuclear cells (PBMCs), taken before the fourth cycle of nivolumab. These receptors all stem from a human donor with classical Hodgkin lymphoma.

The genes are TRBV28 and TRBJ1-2, with 8 bases lining up with TRBD1. CDR1 and CDR2 from the germline V gene are MDHEN and SYDVKM. The CDR3 spans 14 residues. Germline trimming cut 8 bases from V and 1 base from J; bases unmatched to any gene: 6. In DNA, the CDR3 is TGTGCCAGCCGGGCACAGGGGGTTAACTATGGCTACACCTTC. Its protein is CASRAQGVNYGYTF.

Remarks on this clone: Other DNA sequences in this specimen translate into the identical CDR3. The gene calls are TRBV5-3 and TRBJ1-5; TRBD1 matches at 10 bases. TRBV5-3 counts as an open reading frame of uncertain function. The ends lost 4 bases at V and 6 bases at J; junction bases unmatched: 7. The CDR3 runs to 15 residues. The CDR3 sequence: CARSNGQGVGQPQHF. CDR3 in DNA: TGTGCCAGAAGCAACGGACAGGGGGTGGGTCAGCCCCAGCATTTT.

V gene TRBV5-1 combines with J gene TRBJ2-7; D unclear. The CDR3 is 11 residues long. The V and J ends lost 3 bases and 3 bases respectively, with 4 bases between them. Germline CDR1 reads SGHRS; CDR2 reads YFSETQ. In DNA, the CDR3 is TGCGCCAGCAGCTCGGACTACGAGCAGTACTTC. This gives the protein CASSSDYEQYF.

The V and J genes are TRBV6-1 and TRBJ2-2; 9 bases align to TRBD2. J lost 2 bases, V lost 1 base, and 11 bases had no gene match. This CDR3 has 19 amino acids. Looked up from germline, CDR1 is MNHNS and CDR2 is SASEGT. The CDR3 loop is CASSEERGSGSLNTGELFF. CDR3 bases: TGTGCCAGCAGTGAAGAACGCGGTAGCGGGAGTTTAAACACCGGGGAGCTGTTTTTT.

The table lists this clone with a count of one. The chain is built from TRBV19 and TRBJ2-3; no clear D gene. V was cut by 1 base and J by 4 bases, with 6 bases left in between. The CDR3 contains 13 residues. Germline V lookup: CDR1 LNHDA, CDR2 SQIVND (reference sequence). For the CDR3, the DNA is TGTGCCAGTAGTATAGGGTTACCAGATACGCAGTATTTT. This sequence encodes CASSIGLPDTQYF.

V is TRBV19 and J is TRBJ1-5; D may be TRBD1 (6 bases). The CDR3 totals 16 residues. Looked up from germline, CDR1 is LNHDA and CDR2 is SQIVND (reference sequence). Trimming removed 3 bases from V and 0 bases from J, with 12 bases in between. The CDR3 loop reads CASSMRGPDSNQPQHF. CDR3 in DNA: TGTGCCAGTAGTATGCGGGGGCCGGATAGCAATCAGCCCCAGCATTTT.

V gene TRBV7-9 combines with J gene TRBJ2-5, with TRBD2 matching over 13 bases. CDR1 and CDR2 (germline): SEHNR, FQNEAQ (reference sequence). The ends lost 5 bases at V and 5 bases at J; junction bases unmatched: 11. This CDR3 is built from 17 residues. The chain's CDR3 is CASSRTSGSGSMETQYF. CDR3 DNA sequence: TGTGCCAGCAGCCGGACTAGCGGGAGTGGGTCGATGGAGACCCAGTACTTC.

This chain joins TRBV27 and TRBJ2-3; TRBD2 aligns across 7 bases. Germline-derived CDR1 and CDR2 are MNHEY and SMNVEV (reference sequence). V lost 8 bases, J lost 1 base, and 6 bases stayed unmatched. The CDR3 is made up of 14 amino acids. This chain's CDR3 is CASWGLRGTDTQYF. CDR3 nucleotide sequence: TGTGCCAGCTGGGGACTACGAGGCACAGATACGCAGTATTTT.

In this sample, this clone turned up a few times. The chain has TRBV5-5 and TRBJ1-5, with D unresolved. This CDR3 has 15 amino acids. Deletions cut 1 base from V and 3 bases from J, with 11 bases between. Per the germline V gene, CDR1 is SGHKS and CDR2 is YYEKEE (reference sequence). CDR3 nucleotide sequence: TGTGCCAGCAGCTTGTCTATCGGTTCCAATCAGCCCCAGCATTTT. Its protein is CASSLSIGSNQPQHF.

As for this clone: A junction boundary mismatches the germline segment, possibly from a read error. V usage is TRBV28 and J usage is TRBJ2-5; 7 bases match TRBD2. The germline gives CDR1 MDHEN, CDR2 SYDVKM. The CDR3 is made up of 15 amino acids. CDR3 loop: CASSLSWGGAETQYF. As DNA, the CDR3 is TGTGCCAGCAGCTTATCCTGGGGGGGTGCGGAGACCCAGTACTTC.

This chain joins TRBV6-1 and TRBJ2-3, with TRBD2 as a possible D gene (6 bases). The V gene's germline CDR1 is MNHNS and CDR2 SASEGT. This CDR3 has 15 amino acids. Trimming removed 6 bases from V and 0 bases from J, with 13 bases in between. CDR3 loop: CASSDPGRSTDTQYF. In DNA, the CDR3 is TGTGCCAGCAGCGACCCGGGGAGGAGCACAGATACGCAGTATTTT.

The count of this clone is one. The chain is built from TRBV6-1 and TRBJ1-2; D is undetermined. This CDR3 has 13 residues. Germline-derived CDR1 and CDR2 are MNHNS and SASEGT. Trimming cost V 3 bases and J 6 bases, with 11 bases left between them. The CDR3 coding sequence is TGTGCCAGCAGTGAGAGGATTTTGAATGGCTACACCTTC. This gives the protein CASSERILNGYTF.

The rearrangement links TRBV7-6 to TRBJ2-6; D might be TRBD1 or TRBD2, each matching 5 bases. The germline CDR1 and CDR2 sequences are SGHVS and FNYEAQ. This CDR3 contains 20 residues. V was pared by 2 bases and J by 0 bases, with 20 bases between. The CDR3 reads CASSLLDRLNFHSGANVLTF. The CDR3 nucleotides read TGTGCCAGCAGCTTATTAGACAGACTAAATTTTCACTCTGGGGCCAACGTCCTGACTTTC.

The V gene is TRBV5-5, the J gene TRBJ1-2; D is possibly TRBD1 (5 bases). The CDR3 contains 15 residues. Trimming left V 4 bases short and J 3 bases short, with 16 bases between. CDR1 is SGHKS and CDR2 is YYEKEE in the germline V gene (reference sequence). CDR3 residues: CASSRGPREDYGYTF. As DNA, the CDR3 is TGTGCCAGCAGCAGGGGACCCCGGGAGGACTATGGCTACACCTTC.